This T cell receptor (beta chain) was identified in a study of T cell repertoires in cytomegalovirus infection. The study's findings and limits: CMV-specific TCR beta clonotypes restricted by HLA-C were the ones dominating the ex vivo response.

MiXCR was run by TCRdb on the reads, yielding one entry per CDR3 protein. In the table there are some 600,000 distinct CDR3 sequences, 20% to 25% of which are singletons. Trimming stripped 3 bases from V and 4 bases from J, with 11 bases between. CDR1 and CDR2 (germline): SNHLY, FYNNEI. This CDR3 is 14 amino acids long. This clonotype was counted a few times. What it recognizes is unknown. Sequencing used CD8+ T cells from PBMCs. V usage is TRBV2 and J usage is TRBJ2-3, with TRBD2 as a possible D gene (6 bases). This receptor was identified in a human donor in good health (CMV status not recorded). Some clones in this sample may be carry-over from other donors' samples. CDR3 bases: TGTGCCAGCAGTGACGGCGGGGCGGCAGATACGCAGTATTTT. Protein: CASSDGGAADTQYF. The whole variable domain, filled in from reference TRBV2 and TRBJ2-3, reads EPEVTQTPSHQVTQMGQEVILRCVPISNHLYFYWYRQILGQKVEFLVSFYNNEISEKSEIFDDQFSVERPDGSNFTLKIRSTKLEDSAMYFCASSDGGAADTQYFGPGTRLTVL.